The entry below gives a single T cell receptor beta chain sequence along with its context. Its binding antigen is unknown. Within one base of it there is no much larger clone, and no base qualities were kept. In the germline V gene, CDR1 corresponds to SNHLY and CDR2 to FYNNEI. Including cysteine and phenylalanine, the CDR3 has 11 amino acids. Of all the DNA, just the CDR3 is kept, 33 bases in frame from base 1. V has 6 bases trimmed and J has 7 bases trimmed; junction bases matching no gene number 2. Each collaborating institution followed its own protocols to collect whole blood in K2EDTA tubes. Collaborator samples were shipped for TCRbeta analysis as frozen whole blood, isolated PBMCs, or DNA extracted from either sample type. The sample originates from a study of blood T cell repertoires in COVID-19 (dated by TCRdb to about 2020). With regard to the full study: Samples from collaborators originated in the United States, Italy and Spain and spanned both the acute and convalescent phases of COVID-19. The material from the prospective study consisted of cDNA or gDNA derived from T cells, B-cell-depleted T cells, or PBMCs. Subjects who had been exposed to COVID-19, were actively infected with it, or had recovered from it provided the deeply sampled blood TCRbeta repertoires that made up the dataset. The repertoires were released in a freely available public database meant as a resource for research on the immune response to SARS-CoV-2. Samples came from the ongoing ImmuneRACE study (first 160 participants) plus 1,254 subjects from 6 global collaborators. The sample metadata nearly always contained a de-identified subject ID, COVID-19 status, age in years and sex. Where available, HLA class I and class II types were obtained from metadata supplied by the sample provider rather than from assay-based typing. Overall study results and their limits: How much clinical and demographic metadata was included differed by source and by participant, and the metadata was provided uncurated.

TCRbeta CDR3 regions were amplified from genomic DNA by means of the immunoSEQ Assay, a bias-controlled multiplex PCR. The paper's processing steps were these. The number of nucleated cells in each sample was estimated by amplification of reference gene primers within the assay. To quantify the absolute abundance of each unique TCRbeta CDR3 rearrangement, sequence reads were collapsed and filtered. For each sample, productive Simpson clonality was calculated as the square root of Simpson's diversity index over productive rearrangements. TCRdb holds this immuneACCESS table with in-frame rearrangements only. Some clones are missing; in checked studies, unresolved V genes explain under half, and the rest has no known cause. That table furnishes V, J and clone size, whereas the DNA furnished D and trimming. Counted in this sample were some 150,000 clones; roughly 85% of them appeared once. The top ten clonotypes cover roughly 1% of the sample.

Specimen: peripheral blood. The sequence is built from TRBV2 and TRBJ1-2, with 7 bases matching TRBD1. This TCR was recovered from a man aged 35 to 55 with acute or convalescent COVID-19. CDR3 reads: CASREGAGYTF. Read as DNA, the sequence is TGTGCCAGCAGAGAGGGGGCTGGCTACACCTTC.